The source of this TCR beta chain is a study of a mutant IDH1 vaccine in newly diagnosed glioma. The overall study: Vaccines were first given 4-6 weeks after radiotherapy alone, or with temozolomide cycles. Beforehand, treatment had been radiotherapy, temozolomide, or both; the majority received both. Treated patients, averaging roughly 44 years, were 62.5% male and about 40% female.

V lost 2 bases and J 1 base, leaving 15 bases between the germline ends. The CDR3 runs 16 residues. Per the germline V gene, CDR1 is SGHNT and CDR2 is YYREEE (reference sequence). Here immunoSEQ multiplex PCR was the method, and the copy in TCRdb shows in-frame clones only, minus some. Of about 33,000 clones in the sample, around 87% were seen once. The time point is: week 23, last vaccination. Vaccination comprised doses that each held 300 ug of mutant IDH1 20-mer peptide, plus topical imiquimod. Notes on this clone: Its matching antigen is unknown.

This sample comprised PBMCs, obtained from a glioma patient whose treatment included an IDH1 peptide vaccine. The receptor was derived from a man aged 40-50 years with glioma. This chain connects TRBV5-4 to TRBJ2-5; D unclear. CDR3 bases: TGTGCCAGCAGCTTCCCTCTCGGACGGAGCCAAGAGACCCAGTACTTC. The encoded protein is CASSFPLGRSQETQYF.